A single sample gave rise to the 2 T cell receptor beta chains below, sequenced in a study of blood T cells in healthy people across ages. Next came a second PCR, run for about 7 to 12 cycles, which used a sample-barcoded 5' primer along with a J-beta primer mix. MiXCR, run by TCRdb on the 5' RACE reads, gives a single entry per CDR3 protein. The data contain 850,000 to 1,100,000 distinct CDR3 sequences, more than 30% of them singletons. Sequencing was done on a sample of blood. These receptors were collected from a man aged 18 to 35 in good health.

The gene calls are TRBV14 and TRBJ1-1; D ambiguous. Germline V gene data show CDR1 as SGHDN and CDR2 as FVKESK. This CDR3 spans 14 amino acids. V lost 6 bases, J lost 5 bases, and 16 bases lay in between. CDR3 amino acids: CASSLQVGATEAFF. The DNA of the CDR3 is TGTGCCAGCAGTCTTCAGGTGGGCGCTACTGAAGCTTTCTTT.

The rearrangement uses TRBV27 and TRBJ2-3; D possibly matches TRBD1 or TRBD2 (5 bases each). Trimming cost V 5 bases and J 1 base, with 16 bases left between them. The V gene's germline CDR1 is MNHEY and CDR2 SMNVEV (reference sequence). The CDR3 runs 16 residues. CDR3 sequence reads: CASSTPGTKGTDTQYF. The CDR3 DNA sequence: TGTGCCAGCAGTACGCCCGGGACGAAGGGCACAGATACGCAGTATTTT.